These T cell receptor beta chains were read from a single sample in a study of spatial heterogeneity in lung cancer. TCRdb re-derived calls from the 5' RACE reads in MiXCR, one entry per CDR3 protein. This sample yields around 110,000 distinct CDR3 sequences, of which 10% to 15% are seen a single time; roughly 17% belongs to the top ten. The source was PBMCs, collected at follow-up. The receptors come from a male donor with early-stage non-small cell lung cancer. CDR3s leave out the opening cysteine and the closing phenylalanine or tryptophan. D genes are given only for firm matches.

v_call d_call cdr3_aa
TRBV6-1 TRBD1 ASSWTGGSTDTQY
TRBV7-9 TRBD1 ASSSTGPQETQY
TRBV9 - ASSVDSDYGYT
TRBV12-3/TRBV12-4 TRBD1 ASSVEQGANEKLF
TRBV20-1 - SASESGANVLT
TRBV20-1 - SARDHGTYGYT
TRBV27 - ASSLGTHTGELF
TRBV16 TRBD1 ASSQGGQGYNEQF
TRBV6-2/TRBV6-3 - ASSTADWGNQPQH
TRBV11-3 - ASSLDLAGETEAF
TRBV7-3 - ASSLTPGPQQV
TRBV20-1 - SARARDLSTDTQY
TRBV9 - ASSVVGEPYNEQF
TRBV29-1 - SAARGNYNEQF
TRBV25-1 - AIRRQRAAGGIETQY
TRBV4-2 TRBD1 ASSGTGVGNTEAF
TRBV5-6 - ASSLPGPTDTQY
TRBV6-5 - ASKQGLSGNTIY
TRBV5-5 - ASSAGTTNYGYT
TRBV29-1 - SSPGTGLNTEAF
TRBV28 - AIRALSGANVLT
TRBV19 - ASNRGGITYGYT